This T cell receptor (beta chain) appears in the sequencing data of a study of cytomegalovirus exposure and HLA in healthy donors. Amplification used 60 Vbeta primers and 13 Jbeta primers. Sequencing used immunoSEQ multiplex PCR; TCRdb keeps in-frame clones, though not all of them. Of about 82,000 clones in the sample, about 70% are singletons; the top ten hold around 6.4%. V lost 8 bases, J lost 9 bases, and 17 bases lay in between. The CDR3 runs 12 residues. Germline CDR1 is SQVTM and CDR2 is ANQGSEA. This clonotype was obtained from a woman aged 45 to 65 in good health and CMV-seropositive. Sample: PBMCs. This chain links TRBV29-1 with TRBJ2-1; no reliable D call. For the CDR3, the DNA is TGCAGCCCCGGGTCCCAACGAGGTGAGCAGTTCTTC. Amino acids: CSPGSQRGEQFF.